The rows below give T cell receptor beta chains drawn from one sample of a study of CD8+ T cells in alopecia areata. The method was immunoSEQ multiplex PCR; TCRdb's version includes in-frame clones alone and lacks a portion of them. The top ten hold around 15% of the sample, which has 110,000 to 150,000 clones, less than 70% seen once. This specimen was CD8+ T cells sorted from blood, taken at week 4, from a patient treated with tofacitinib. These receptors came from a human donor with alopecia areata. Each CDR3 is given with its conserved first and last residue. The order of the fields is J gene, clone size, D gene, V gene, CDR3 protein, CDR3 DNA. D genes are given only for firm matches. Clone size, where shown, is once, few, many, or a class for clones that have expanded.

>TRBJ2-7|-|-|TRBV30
CAWSSARGGEDDEQYF
TGTGCCTGGAGTTCCGCCAGAGGGGGAGAAGACGACGAGCAGTACTTC
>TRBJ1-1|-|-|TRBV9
CASSKGGSTEAFF
TGTGCCAGCAGCAAAGGGGGGAGCACTGAAGCTTTCTTT
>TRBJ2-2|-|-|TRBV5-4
CASTLGGGELFF
TGTGCCAGCACCCTGGGCGGCGGGGAGCTGTTTTTT
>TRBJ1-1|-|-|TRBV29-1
CSVESGPSTEAFF
TGCAGCGTTGAATCAGGGCCCAGCACTGAAGCTTTCTTT
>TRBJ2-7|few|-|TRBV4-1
CASSQDTTQGRVYEQYF
TGCGCCAGCAGCCAAGATACAACACAGGGTCGAGTCTACGAGCAGTACTTC
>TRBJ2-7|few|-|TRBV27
CASSLSWDSYEQYF
TGTGCCAGCAGTTTATCGTGGGACTCCTACGAGCAGTACTTC
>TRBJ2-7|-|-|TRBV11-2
CASSWDNSYEQYF
TGTGCCAGCAGTTGGGACAACTCCTACGAGCAGTACTTC
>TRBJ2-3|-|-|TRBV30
CAWIPRKGRGTDTQYF
TGTGCCTGGATACCCAGGAAGGGGCGTGGGACAGATACGCAGTATTTT
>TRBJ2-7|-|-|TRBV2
CASSAGHVGVYEQYF
TGTGCCAGCAGCGCGGGACACGTTGGGGTCTACGAGCAGTACTTC
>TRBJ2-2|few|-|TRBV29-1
CSVSGAGELFF
TGCAGCGTCTCGGGGGCCGGGGAGCTGTTTTTT
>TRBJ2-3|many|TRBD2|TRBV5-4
CASSLVSGLGGADTQYF
TGTGCCAGCAGCTTGGTGTCGGGACTAGGAGGTGCAGATACGCAGTATTTT
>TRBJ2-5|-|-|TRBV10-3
CAISESVGEYRETQYF
TGTGCCATCAGTGAGTCGGTAGGGGAGTATCGGGAGACCCAGTACTTC
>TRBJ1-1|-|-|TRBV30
CAWGGHQNTEAFF
TGTGCCTGGGGGGGACACCAGAACACTGAAGCTTTCTTT
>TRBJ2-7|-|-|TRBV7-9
CASSARKGLIHEQYF
TGTGCCAGCAGCGCGCGAAAGGGATTGATCCACGAGCAGTACTTC
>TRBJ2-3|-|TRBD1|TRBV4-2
CASSPRTGGTDTQYF
TGTGCCAGCAGCCCCCGGACAGGGGGCACAGATACGCAGTATTTT
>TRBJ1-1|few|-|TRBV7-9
CASSLGTLEAFF
TGTGCCAGCAGCCTCGGGACCCTTGAAGCTTTCTTT
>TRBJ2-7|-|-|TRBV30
CAWIPRGSQGEQYF
TGTGCCTGGATACCCCGGGGATCCCAAGGCGAGCAGTACTTC